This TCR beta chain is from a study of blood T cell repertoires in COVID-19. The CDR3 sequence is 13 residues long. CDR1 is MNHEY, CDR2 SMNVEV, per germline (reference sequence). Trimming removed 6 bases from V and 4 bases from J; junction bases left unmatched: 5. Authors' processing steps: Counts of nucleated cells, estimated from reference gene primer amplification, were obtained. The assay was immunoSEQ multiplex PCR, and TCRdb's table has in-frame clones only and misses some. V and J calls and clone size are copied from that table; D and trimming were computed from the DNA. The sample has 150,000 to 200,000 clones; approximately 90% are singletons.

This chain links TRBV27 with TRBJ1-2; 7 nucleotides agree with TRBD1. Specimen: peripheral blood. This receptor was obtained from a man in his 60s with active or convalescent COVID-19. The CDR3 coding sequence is TGTGCCAGCAGCCGAGGACAGGTCTATGGCTACACCTTC. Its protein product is CASSRGQVYGYTF.